These 18 T cell receptor beta chains were all obtained from the same sample, sequenced in a study of blood T cell repertoires in COVID-19 (TCRdb year 2020). The receptor library was made with the immunoSEQ multiplex PCR assay. Held by TCRdb, this immuneACCESS table contains in-frame sequences only and omits some clones. Under half of the omission traces to an unresolved V gene where checked; the cause of the rest is unknown. This sample lists 90,000 to 130,000 clones; approximately 88% were detected once. About 0.8% of the sample rests with the top ten. The sample taken for sequencing was peripheral blood. The receptor source for this set is a woman aged 70 to 79 with acute or convalescent COVID-19.

The rearrangement uses TRBV25-1 and TRBJ2-3; D is undetermined. The germline gives CDR1 MGHDK, CDR2 SYGVNS. The germline V and J ends were trimmed by 1 base and 0 bases, with 5 bases remaining between them. The CDR3 extends over 14 amino acids. CDR3 DNA sequence: TGTGCCAGCAGTGAATTTAGAAGCACAGATACGCAGTATTTT. Translation gives CASSEFRSTDTQYF.

This chain joins TRBV12-2 and TRBJ2-3; the table's TRBD2 call for D was not verified on the DNA. TRBV12-2 is tagged as a pseudogene. CDR3 length equals 13 residues. This chain's CDR3 is CASLGGREHTQYF. Written as DNA, the CDR3 is TGTGCAAGTCTGGGAGGCAGGGAACATACGCAGTATTTT.

The chain carries TRBV9 and TRBJ2-3; TRBD1 is a possible D gene (5 bases). Germline V CDR1 and CDR2: SGDLS, YYNGEE. Trimming took off 2 bases at V and 5 bases at J, with 6 bases between the two ends. The CDR3 runs to 12 residues. The CDR3: CASSVREDTQYF. As DNA, the CDR3 is TGTGCCAGCAGCGTCAGGGAAGATACGCAGTATTTT.

This chain joins TRBV6-5 and TRBJ2-5; weak D call: TRBD1 (6 bases). The germline V and J ends were trimmed by 6 bases and 5 bases, with 16 bases remaining between them. Germline V CDR1 and CDR2: MNHEY, SVGAGI. The CDR3 contains 14 residues. CDR3 sequence (DNA): TGTGCCAGCAGGCCCCTACAGGGTCGGGAGACCCAGTACTTC. Protein: CASRPLQGRETQYF.

The chain carries TRBV4-1 and TRBJ2-5; 7 positions match TRBD2. After removal of 4 bases from V and 2 bases from J, the junction contained 10 bases not matched to a gene. CDR1 is MGHRA, CDR2 YSYEKL, per germline. CDR3 length: 16 residues. CDR3 coding DNA: TGCGCCAGCAGCCCCGGCTCCAGGGAGGGACAAGAGACCCAGTACTTC. It specifies CASSPGSREGQETQYF.

The V call is TRBV10-3, the J call TRBJ2-7, with TRBD1 matching over 9 bases. The CDR3 contains 14 residues. Germline lookup yields CDR1 ENHRY and CDR2 SYGVKD. V lost 4 bases and J lost 4; bases outside the gene matches: 5. This CDR3 is CAISVGTGNYEQYF. For the CDR3, the DNA is TGTGCCATCAGTGTAGGGACAGGGAATTACGAGCAGTACTTC.

The V gene is TRBV2, the J gene TRBJ2-5; TRBD1 aligns across 8 bases. The CDR3 covers 14 residues. V was pared by 6 bases and J by 2 bases, with 5 bases of the junction left unmatched. The germline V gene encodes CDR1 SNHLY and CDR2 FYNNEI. The CDR3 region has the DNA TGTGCCAGCAGCCGGGACAGGTCTCAAGAGACCCAGTACTTC. It is translated as CASSRDRSQETQYF.

This CDR3 is CASRGDRGGAQPQHF. The DNA for the CDR3 is TGTGCCAGTAGGGGGGACAGGGGAGGTGCCCAGCCCCAGCATTTT. V and J are TRBV19 and TRBJ1-5, with 10 nucleotides matching TRBD1. This CDR3 region has 15 residues. The germline gives CDR1 LNHDA, CDR2 SQIVND (reference sequence). With 6 bases clipped from V and 7 bases from J, the junction kept 9 bases outside the gene matches. Full variable domain (rest looked up from reference TRBV19 and TRBJ1-5): DGGITQSPKYLFRKEGQNVTLSCEQNLNHDAMYWYRQDPGQGLRLIYYSQIVNDFQKGDIAEGYSVSREKKESFPLTVTSAQKNPTAFYLCASRGDRGGAQPQHFGDGTRLSIL.

The chain joins TRBV30 to TRBJ1-1, with a tentative D call TRBD1 (5 bases). V was shortened by 3 bases and J by 2 bases, with 13 bases between the two germline ends. Germline V gene lookup returns CDR1 GTSNPN and CDR2 SVGIG (reference sequence). This CDR3 region has 14 residues. Written as DNA, the CDR3 is TGTGCCTGGAGGGACAACCAGGGCAACACTGAAGCTTTCTTT. It encodes CAWRDNQGNTEAFF. Drawing the rest from reference TRBV30 and TRBJ1-1, the complete variable domain is SQTIHQWPATLVQPVGSPLSLECTVEGTSNPNLYWYRQAAGRGLQLLFYSVGIGQISSEVPQNLSASRPQDRQFILSSKKLLLSDSGFYLCAWRDNQGNTEAFFGQGTRLTVV.

The gene calls are TRBV3-1 (or the pseudogene TRBV3-2) and TRBJ2-1; the D gene is possibly TRBD2 (7 bases). The CDR3 runs 16 residues. Per the germline V gene, CDR1 is LGHDT and CDR2 is YNNKEL (reference sequence). Trimming took 3 bases from V and 2 from J, leaving 14 bases between them. CDR3 residues: CASSQGGGGAYNEQFF. The DNA of the CDR3 is TGTGCCAGCAGCCAGGGAGGGGGGGGCGCCTACAATGAGCAGTTCTTC.

The CDR3 sequence is CASSEGTYNEQFF. The CDR3 DNA follows: TGTGCCAGCAGTGAAGGGACTTACAATGAGCAGTTCTTC. The chain recombines TRBV6-1 with TRBJ2-1, with a possible D match to TRBD2 (5 bases). V was pared by 1 base and J by 4 bases, with 5 bases between. Looked up from germline, CDR1 is MNHNS and CDR2 is SASEGT. The CDR3 covers 13 residues.

V usage is TRBV5-1 and J usage is TRBJ2-5; TRBD2 matches at 11 bases. CDR3 length equals 18 residues. Germline-derived CDR1 and CDR2 are SGHRS and YFSETQ. The V segment lost 3 bases and the J segment 5 bases; nucleotides outside the gene matches: 15. CDR3 sequence reads: CASSSLAGGPPSQETQYF. DNA for the CDR3: TGCGCCAGCAGCTCCCTAGCGGGGGGCCCACCAAGTCAGGAGACCCAGTACTTC.

This chain uses TRBV5-1 with TRBJ2-5, with a weak D call TRBD2 (5 bases). CDR3 length: 14 amino acids. Trimming removed 0 bases from V and 2 bases from J, with 8 bases in between. CDR1 is SGHRS and CDR2 is YFSETQ in the germline V gene. The CDR3 protein is CASSLDGNQETQYF. In DNA form, the CDR3 reads TGCGCCAGCAGCTTGGACGGGAATCAAGAGACCCAGTACTTC. Using reference TRBV5-1 and TRBJ2-5 for the parts outside the CDR3, the full variable domain is KAGVTQTPRYLIKTRGQQVTLSCSPISGHRSVSWYQQTPGQGLQFLFEYFSETQRNKGNFPGRFSGRQFSNSRSEMNVSTLELGDSALYLCASSLDGNQETQYFGPGTRLLVL.

This clone was observed a few times. This rearrangement joins TRBV21-1 to TRBJ2-4; TRBD1 was called by the table and not checked on the DNA. TRBV21-1 represents a pseudogene. This CDR3 contains 17 residues. CDR3: CASSKGRQADRNNIQYF. As DNA, the CDR3 is TGTGCCAGCAGCAAAGGGCGACAGGCGGATCGTAACAACATTCAGTACTTC.

This sequence joins TRBV5-1 and TRBJ2-2; perhaps TRBD2 as D (7 bases). The V gene's germline CDR1 is SGHRS and CDR2 YFSETQ. The CDR3 covers 16 residues. The V gene lost 4 bases and the J gene lost 2 bases, with 15 bases spanning the gap. In DNA, the CDR3 is TGCGCCAGCAGCCCGAAGGGGGGGGCTAACACCGGGGAGCTGTTTTTT. Its translation: CASSPKGGANTGELFF.

This CDR3 reads CASSSGSVGEQYF. The DNA for the CDR3 is TGTGCCAGCTCTAGCGGGAGCGTTGGCGAGCAGTACTTC. The V and J genes are TRBV11-1 and TRBJ2-7, with TRBD2 matching over 10 bases. The CDR3 contains 13 residues. J lost 6 bases, V lost 8 bases, and 7 bases had no gene match. In germline, CDR1 is SGHAT, CDR2 FQDESV (reference sequence).

The V and J genes are TRBV19 and TRBJ1-6, with 7 bases matching TRBD1. CDR3 length: 17 residues. V trimming: 11 bases; J trimming: 0 bases; junction bases outside the gene matches: 13. Per germline, CDR1 LNHDA and CDR2 SQIVND (reference sequence). The CDR3 sequence: CAVGITGESSYNSPLHF. The CDR3, as DNA: TGTGCCGTAGGGATCACAGGGGAAAGCTCCTATAATTCACCCCTCCACTTT.

This clone was counted between two and nine times. The V gene is TRBV9, the J gene TRBJ2-2; D gene uncertain. V was pared by 2 bases and J by 8 bases, with 13 bases between. This CDR3 is built from 14 residues. Per the germline V gene, CDR1 is SGDLS and CDR2 is YYNGEE. This chain's CDR3 is CASSVFSSSGELFF. The CDR3 DNA reads as TGTGCCAGCAGCGTTTTCAGTTCGTCGGGGGAGCTGTTTTTT.